These T cell receptor beta chains were read from a single sample in a study of control samples from healthy donors and cancer patients. Clones were read by immunoSEQ multiplex PCR, and TCRdb kept only the in-frame ones, dropping some. The sample carries 130,000 or so clones, roughly 92% recorded once. The material sequenced was blood. These receptors were obtained from a man in his late teens or twenties in good health. Each CDR3 is given with its conserved first and last residue. A D gene is named only where the DNA matches it firmly. Size values are once, few and many counts, or a class for expanded clones, and some rows have none.

>TRBD2|TRBJ2-1|TRBV6-2/TRBV6-3|-
CASSTGLAGGSYNEQFF
TGTGCCAGCAGTACCGGACTAGCGGGGGGCTCCTACAATGAGCAGTTCTTC
>-|TRBJ1-4|TRBV12-3/TRBV12-4|-
CASSLGQNEKLFF
TGTGCCAGCAGTTTAGGGCAGAATGAAAAACTGTTTTTT
>-|TRBJ2-2|TRBV6-6|-
CASSFRDTGELFF
TGTGCCAGCAGTTTCCGGGACACCGGGGAGCTGTTTTTT
>-|TRBJ1-2|TRBV11-2|once
CASSLDPSSGGYTF
TGTGCCAGCAGCTTAGATCCCTCTTCGGGTGGCTACACCTTC
>-|TRBJ2-1|TRBV30|once
CAWSVWGYEQFF
TGTGCCTGGAGTGTCTGGGGCTATGAGCAGTTCTTC
>TRBD1|TRBJ1-6|TRBV4-2|once
CASSQGRQGASISPLHF
TGTGCCAGCAGCCAAGGGCGCCAGGGGGCTAGTATTTCACCCCTCCACTTT
>-|TRBJ2-7|TRBV5-1|-
CASSGSLLGEQYF
TGCGCCAGCAGCGGGTCCCTATTGGGCGAGCAGTACTTC
>-|TRBJ2-7|TRBV2|once
CASIQGGNEQYF
TGTGCCAGCATACAGGGCGGAAACGAGCAGTACTTC
>-|TRBJ2-1|TRBV6-1|-
CASSDHQGGYNEQFF
TGTGCCAGCAGTGATCACCAGGGTGGTTACAATGAGCAGTTCTTC
>-|TRBJ2-3|TRBV9|-
CASSGQISTDTQYF
TGTGCCAGCAGCGGACAAATTAGCACAGATACGCAGTATTTT
>-|TRBJ2-7|TRBV7-2|-
CASSLSYGLYEQYF
TGTGCCAGCAGCTTATCTTACGGGCTCTACGAGCAGTACTTC
>-|TRBJ1-3|TRBV9|-
CASSVDGTFISGNTIYF
TGTGCCAGCAGCGTAGATGGGACCTTTATTTCTGGAAACACCATATATTTT
>TRBD1|TRBJ1-5|TRBV6-5|few
CASSSGTGLQPQHF
TGTGCCAGCAGTTCCGGGACAGGCCTTCAGCCCCAGCATTTT
>-|TRBJ2-6|TRBV7-9|-
CASGNWRANVLTF
TGTGCCAGCGGGAACTGGAGGGCCAACGTCCTGACTTTC
>-|TRBJ2-5|TRBV14|-
CASSHINQETQYF
TGTGCCAGCAGCCATATTAACCAAGAGACCCAGTACTTC
>TRBD1|TRBJ2-3|TRBV7-6|-
CASSLVGAVGTGLTDTQYF
TGTGCCAGCAGCTTAGTTGGGGCGGTGGGGACAGGGCTCACAGATACGCAGTATTTT
>-|TRBJ1-2|TRBV7-2|-
CASSLALAFGENYGYTF
TGTGCCAGCAGCTTAGCGCTGGCTTTTGGGGAAAACTATGGCTACACCTTC
>-|TRBJ2-7|TRBV12-5|-
CASGLDRGYEQYF
TGTGCTAGTGGTTTGGACCGGGGGTACGAGCAGTACTTC
>-|TRBJ1-4|TRBV2|-
CASTGSNEKLFF
TGTGCCAGTACAGGGTCTAATGAAAAACTGTTTTTT
>TRBD1|TRBJ2-7|TRBV9|once
CASREWGRGHYEQYF
TGTGCCAGCAGGGAATGGGGCAGGGGGCACTACGAGCAGTACTTC
>TRBD1|TRBJ2-4|TRBV18|-
CASSPLDRGLAKNIQYF
TGTGCCAGCTCACCCTTAGACAGGGGGCTTGCCAAAAACATTCAGTACTTC
>-|TRBJ1-3|TRBV3-1/TRBV3-2|-
CASSRGGGGTIYF
TGTGCCAGCAGCCGCGGGGGCGGCGGCACCATATATTTT
>-|TRBJ2-3|TRBV9|-
CASSVGAGAIEDTQYF
TGTGCCAGCAGCGTAGGGGCGGGGGCGATTGAAGATACGCAGTATTTT
>-|TRBJ1-5|TRBV5-4|-
CASSIDRYQPQHF
TGTGCCAGCAGCATCGACAGATACCAGCCCCAGCATTTT
>-|TRBJ1-3|TRBV6-4|-
CASRGRGTSSGNTIYF
TGTGCCAGCAGGGGTCGTGGGACATCCTCTGGAAACACCATATATTTT
>TRBD2|TRBJ2-5|TRBV11-2|-
CASSALRGGPRGETQYF
TGTGCCAGCAGCGCCCTCCGGGGGGGCCCTCGGGGAGAGACCCAGTACTTC
>TRBD1|TRBJ1-6|TRBV2|few
CASQDRDNSPLHF
TGTGCCAGCCAGGACAGGGATAATTCACCCCTCCACTTT
>TRBD2|TRBJ2-5|TRBV5-1|once
CASSLDPQLAGGETQYF
TGCGCCAGCAGCTTGGACCCTCAACTAGCGGGGGGAGAGACCCAGTACTTC
>TRBD1|TRBJ1-1|TRBV7-9|once
CASSPGTGGFEAFF
TGTGCCAGCAGCCCCGGGACAGGGGGATTTGAAGCTTTCTTT